A selection of T cell receptor beta chains follows, all from one sample in a study of a mutant IDH1 vaccine in newly diagnosed glioma. The antigens of these receptors remain unknown. TCRdb keeps only in-frame clones here, not all; method: immunoSEQ multiplex PCR. The table includes approximately 26,000 clones, 89% detected once. The specimen was PBMCs, collected from a glioma patient whose treatment included an IDH1 peptide vaccine. These TCRs come from a man in his late teens or twenties with glioma. Both conserved end residues are part of each CDR3. A D gene is named only where the DNA matches it firmly. Clone size appears in some rows only: once, few, many, or a class for an expanded clone.

TRBV5-1,-,TRBJ1-2,few,CASSLDGLYGYTF,TGCGCCAGCAGCTTGGACGGATTATATGGCTACACCTTC
TRBV7-2,-,TRBJ2-3,-,CASSLVVSTDTQYF,TGTGCCAGCAGCTTAGTTGTTAGCACAGATACGCAGTATTTT
TRBV5-6,-,TRBJ2-7,once,CASSPGPVNYEQYF,TGTGCCAGCAGCCCCGGACCGGTAAACTACGAGCAGTACTTC
TRBV7-9,-,TRBJ1-1,-,CASSPFRALGGNTEAFF,TGTGCCAGCAGCCCTTTCAGGGCGCTAGGGGGTAACACTGAAGCTTTCTTT
TRBV5-6,TRBD1,TRBJ1-4,-,CASSPGGGKLFF,TGTGCCAGCAGCCCAGGGGGGGGAAAACTGTTTTTT
TRBV13,TRBD2,TRBJ2-7,-,CASSLVSPAGGPYEQYF,TGTGCCAGCAGCTTAGTTTCTCCAGCGGGAGGCCCCTACGAGCAGTACTTC
TRBV25-1,-,TRBJ1-1,-,CASSDFLGGTEAFF,TGTGCCAGCAGTGATTTTCTGGGGGGGACTGAAGCTTTCTTT
TRBV27,TRBD1,TRBJ1-1,-,CASSLRQGTGTEAFF,TGTGCCAGCAGTCTCCGACAGGGAACGGGCACTGAAGCTTTCTTT
TRBV29-1,TRBD2,TRBJ2-2,once,CSVVPSGRNSGELFF,TGCAGCGTTGTTCCTAGCGGGAGGAATTCCGGGGAGCTGTTTTTT
TRBV30,TRBD1,TRBJ1-1,few,CAWSALGTVNTEAFF,TGTGCCTGGAGCGCCCTCGGGACAGTAAACACTGAAGCTTTCTTT
TRBV11-2,-,TRBJ2-2,-,CASSLDSRARGGELFF,TGTGCCAGCAGCTTAGATTCCCGGGCGCGGGGCGGGGAGCTGTTTTTT
TRBV19,-,TRBJ1-1,-,CASSRSGGGNTEAFF,TGTGCCAGTAGTCGATCGGGTGGGGGGAACACTGAAGCTTTCTTT
TRBV29-1,-,TRBJ2-1,-,CSVRHQSGNEQFF,TGCAGCGTCCGTCACCAATCGGGGAATGAGCAGTTCTTC
TRBV5-6,-,TRBJ1-5,-,CASSRRGSNQPQHF,TGTGCCAGCAGCCGCAGGGGTAGCAATCAGCCCCAGCATTTT
TRBV29-1,-,TRBJ2-3,-,CSVESQDRTDTQYF,TGCAGCGTTGAGTCACAGGACCGGACAGATACGCAGTATTTT
TRBV4-2,-,TRBJ2-1,few,CASSQVGDYNEQFF,TGTGCCAGCAGCCAAGTCGGTGACTACAATGAGCAGTTCTTC
TRBV29-1,TRBD2,TRBJ2-1,once,CSVEVGTRGLMYNEQFF,TGCAGCGTTGAAGTGGGGACTAGAGGCCTTATGTACAATGAGCAGTTCTTC
TRBV2,-,TRBJ1-4,-,CASSAGTPKEKLFF,TGTGCCAGCAGTGCCGGGACGCCAAAAGAAAAACTGTTTTTT
TRBV2,TRBD2,TRBJ2-7,-,CATGTSGRSGEQYF,TGTGCCACTGGGACTAGCGGGAGATCAGGAGAGCAGTACTTC
TRBV5-1,TRBD1,TRBJ1-1,-,CASSLGQGQGTEAFF,TGCGCCAGCAGCTTGGGACAGGGTCAGGGCACTGAAGCTTTCTTT
TRBV2,TRBD1,TRBJ1-1,-,CASTPGQGVTEAFF,TGTGCCAGCACCCCGGGACAGGGGGTCACTGAAGCTTTCTTT
TRBV7-9,-,TRBJ1-2,-,CASSHSGAIGYTF,TGTGCCAGCAGCCATAGCGGGGCGATAGGCTACACCTTC
TRBV2,TRBD1,TRBJ1-5,-,CASRGDEAGGNQPQHF,TGTGCCAGCAGGGGGGACGAGGCAGGGGGAAATCAGCCCCAGCATTTT
TRBV29-1,TRBD1,TRBJ1-2,-,CSVAPGTGNYGYTF,TGCAGCGTTGCCCCCGGGACAGGGAACTATGGCTACACCTTC
TRBV19,-,TRBJ1-4,-,CASKRSATNEKLFF,TGTGCCAGTAAGCGGAGTGCAACTAATGAAAAACTGTTTTTT
TRBV30,-,TRBJ2-3,-,CAWTRDTDTQYF,TGTGCCTGGACAAGGGACACAGATACGCAGTATTTT
TRBV30,-,TRBJ1-5,-,CAWSVVAGTSNQPQHF,TGTGCCTGGAGTGTGGTGGCAGGGACCAGCAATCAGCCCCAGCATTTT
TRBV6-6,-,TRBJ1-5,-,CASNLQGNQPQHF,TGTGCCAGCAATCTACAGGGAAATCAGCCCCAGCATTTT
TRBV19,-,TRBJ2-6,-,CASSITRPPGANVLTF,TGTGCCAGTAGTATAACCCGACCCCCTGGGGCCAACGTCCTGACTTTC
TRBV11-2,-,TRBJ1-1,-,CASSFSGDTEAFF,TGTGCCAGCAGCTTCTCGGGGGACACTGAAGCTTTCTTT
TRBV10-2,TRBD1,TRBJ1-1,-,CASSGTGRPNTEAFF,TGCGCCAGCAGCGGGACAGGGAGGCCAAACACTGAAGCTTTCTTT
TRBV11-2,-,TRBJ2-7,-,CASSLVERTSYEQYF,TGTGCCAGCAGCTTAGTAGAGCGCACCTCCTACGAGCAGTACTTC
TRBV4-3,-,TRBJ1-2,-,CASSQLQGSGYTF,TGCGCCAGCAGCCAACTACAGGGCTCTGGCTACACCTTC
TRBV7-2,-,TRBJ1-1,-,CASSFSSSTEAFF,TGTGCCAGCAGCTTCAGTAGCTCCACTGAAGCTTTCTTT
TRBV5-1,-,TRBJ2-2,-,CASSFSPTTTGELFF,TGCGCCAGCAGCTTCTCCCCGACGACCACCGGGGAGCTGTTTTTT
TRBV27,-,TRBJ1-1,-,CASSSLVGLNTEAFF,TGTGCCAGCAGTTCCCTAGTGGGCCTGAACACTGAAGCTTTCTTT
TRBV25-1,-,TRBJ1-1,-,CASSEYEGGPAFF,TGTGCCAGCAGTGAATATGAGGGAGGGCCTGCTTTCTTT
TRBV19,TRBD1,TRBJ1-1,-,CASKSDRRMNTEAFF,TGTGCCAGTAAATCGGACAGGCGCATGAACACTGAAGCTTTCTTT
TRBV7-2,-,TRBJ1-1,large,CASSLDLNTEAFF,TGTGCCAGCAGCTTAGACTTGAACACTGAAGCTTTCTTT
TRBV27,-,TRBJ2-7,-,CASSLYGSYEQYF,TGTGCCAGCAGTTTATACGGCTCCTACGAGCAGTACTTC
TRBV5-3,-,TRBJ2-7,-,CARRCEVRYEQYF,TGTGCCAGAAGATGCGAAGTCCGTTACGAGCAGTACTTC